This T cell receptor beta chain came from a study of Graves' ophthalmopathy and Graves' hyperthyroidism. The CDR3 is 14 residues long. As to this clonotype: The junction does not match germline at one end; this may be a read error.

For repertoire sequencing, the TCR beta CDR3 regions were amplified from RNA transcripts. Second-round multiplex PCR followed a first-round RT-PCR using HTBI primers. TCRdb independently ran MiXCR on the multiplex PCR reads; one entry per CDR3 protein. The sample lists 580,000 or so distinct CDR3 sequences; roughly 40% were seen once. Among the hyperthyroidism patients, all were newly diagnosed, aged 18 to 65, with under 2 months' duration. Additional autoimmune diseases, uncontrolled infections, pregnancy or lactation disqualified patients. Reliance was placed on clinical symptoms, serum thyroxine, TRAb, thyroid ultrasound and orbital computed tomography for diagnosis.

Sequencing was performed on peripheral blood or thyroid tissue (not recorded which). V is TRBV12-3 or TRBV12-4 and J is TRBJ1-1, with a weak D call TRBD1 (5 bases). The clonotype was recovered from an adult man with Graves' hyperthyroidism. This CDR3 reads CASSPTVTNIEAFF. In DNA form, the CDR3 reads TGTGCCAGCAGCCCGACAGTAACGAACATTGAAGCTTTCTTT.